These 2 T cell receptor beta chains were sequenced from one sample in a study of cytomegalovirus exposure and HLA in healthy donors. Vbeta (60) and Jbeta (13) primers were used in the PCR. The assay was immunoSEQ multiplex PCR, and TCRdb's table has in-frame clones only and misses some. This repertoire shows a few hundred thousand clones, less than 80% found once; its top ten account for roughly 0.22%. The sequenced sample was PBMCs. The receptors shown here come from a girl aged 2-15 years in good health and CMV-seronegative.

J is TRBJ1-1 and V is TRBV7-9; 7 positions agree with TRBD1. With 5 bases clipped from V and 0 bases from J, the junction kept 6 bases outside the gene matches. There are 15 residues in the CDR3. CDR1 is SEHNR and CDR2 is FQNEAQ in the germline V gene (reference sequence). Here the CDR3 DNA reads TGTGCCAGCAGCCCCACGGACAGGTTGAACACTGAAGCTTTCTTT. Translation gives CASSPTDRLNTEAFF.

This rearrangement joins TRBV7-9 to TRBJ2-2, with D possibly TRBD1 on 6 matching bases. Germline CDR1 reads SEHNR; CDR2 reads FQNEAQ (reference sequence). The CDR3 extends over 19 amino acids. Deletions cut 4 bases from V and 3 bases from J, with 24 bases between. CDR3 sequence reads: CASSSKAQHTGLHTGELFF. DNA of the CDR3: TGTGCCAGCAGCTCGAAAGCCCAACATACAGGGCTGCACACCGGGGAGCTGTTTTTT.